Presented here are 14 T cell receptor beta chains from one specimen sequenced in a study of human T cells and chemical hapten exposure. This sample's time point: patch test 3, about 24 weeks after DPC sensitization. The treatment is: therapeutic diphenylcyclopropenone sensitization with weekly scalp DPC. One entry per CDR3 protein, called by TCRdb with MiXCR from the RACE reads. The repertoire consists of some 97,000 distinct CDR3 sequences, with 27% occurring once and the leading ten covering around 10%. The material was whole blood, obtained in connection with sensitization to the hapten diphenylcyclopropenone (DPC). The source is a man aged 40-55 years with alopecia areata. Some clones in this sample may be carry-over from other donors' samples.

This chain links TRBV28 with TRBJ2-5; D is unclear. The CDR3 runs 13 residues. CDR1 is MDHEN and CDR2 is SYDVKM in the germline V gene. The V end lost 7 bases, the J end lost 5 bases, and 14 bases lay between the germline ends. CDR3 DNA sequence: TGTGCCAGCATTGAAGGGTCGGAGGAGACCCAGTACTTC. Its protein is CASIEGSEETQYF. Variable domain in full (rest from reference TRBV28 and TRBJ2-5): DVKVTQSSRYLVKRTGEKVFLECVQDMDHENMFWYRQDPGLGLRLIYFSYDVKMKEKGDIPEGYSVSREKKERFSLILESASTNQTSMYLCASIEGSEETQYFGPGTRLLVL.

The J gene is TRBJ2-2, the V gene TRBV14; D is unresolved. The germline gives CDR1 SGHDN, CDR2 FVKESK. Trimming removed 0 bases from V and 1 base from J, with 9 bases in between. This CDR3 is 16 amino acids long. The CDR3 spells CASSQDLVGNTGELFF. CDR3 DNA: TGTGCCAGCAGCCAAGATTTAGTTGGGAACACCGGGGAGCTGTTTTTT.

The chain links TRBV9 to TRBJ2-2, with 10 bases that match TRBD1. The CDR3 is 15 residues long. The germline V gene has CDR1 SGDLS and CDR2 YYNGEE. V was pared by 3 bases and J by 3 bases, with 2 bases of the junction left unmatched. The CDR3 is CASSAGQGYTGELFF. The DNA of the CDR3 is TGTGCCAGCAGCGCGGGACAGGGGTACACCGGGGAGCTGTTTTTT.

This clonotype appeared a few times. The rearrangement uses TRBV28 and TRBJ1-2; D is perhaps TRBD1 (5 bases). The CDR3 sequence is 13 residues long. Trimming pared 6 bases from V and 7 bases from J, leaving 15 bases between. Germline V gene data show CDR1 as MDHEN and CDR2 as SYDVKM. CDR3 region: CASSPWDLTGYTF. CDR3 DNA: TGTGCCAGCAGCCCATGGGACTTAACTGGCTACACCTTC.

This clonotype was seen a few times. The chain uses TRBV6-2 or TRBV6-3 and TRBJ2-4; D is possibly TRBD2 (6 bases). The CDR3 runs 14 residues. With 0 bases removed from V and 7 bases from J, the gap between germline ends came to 10 bases. Germline loops: CDR1 MNHEY, CDR2 SVGEGT. In nucleotides, the CDR3 is TGTGCCAGCAGTTACTCGGGGGGAAAGAACATTCAGTACTTC. It is translated as CASSYSGGKNIQYF.

This clonotype was counted between two and nine times. This chain connects TRBV20-1 to TRBJ2-1, with TRBD1 matching 10 bases. Germline V gene sequence: CDR1 DFQATT, CDR2 SNEGSKA (reference sequence). The CDR3 runs 15 residues. V lost 5 bases and J lost 8; bases outside the gene matches: 12. CDR3 loop: CSAYRQGAGSYEQFF. CDR3 sequence (DNA): TGCAGTGCTTATCGACAGGGGGCGGGTTCGTATGAGCAGTTCTTC.

The chain links TRBV6-6 to TRBJ2-7, with 7 bases fitting TRBD2. Unmatched junction bases numbered 6, after V lost 2 bases and J lost 2 bases. The CDR3 has 15 amino acids. Germline assignment: CDR1 MNHNY and CDR2 SVGAGI (reference sequence). The CDR3 is CASSYRGVRTYEQYF. The CDR3 DNA sequence: TGTGCCAGCAGTTACCGGGGGGTCCGAACCTACGAGCAGTACTTC.

This chain connects TRBV2 to TRBJ2-7; D tentatively reads TRBD1 or TRBD2 (5 bases each). The CDR3 covers 13 residues. With 5 bases removed from V and 9 bases from J, the gap between germline ends came to 17 bases. Germline V gene sequence: CDR1 SNHLY, CDR2 FYNNEI. CDR3 coding DNA: TGTGCCAGCAGTCGTCTCCGGGACGTGGGGCAGTACTTC. Translating it yields CASSRLRDVGQYF.

This clonotype was counted only a few times. The chain combines TRBV6-5 with TRBJ2-5; TRBD2 is a possible D gene (5 bases). The CDR3 has 14 amino acids. Trimming shortened V by 5 bases and J by 2 bases, and 12 bases separated the two germline ends. Germline V lookup: CDR1 MNHEY, CDR2 SVGAGI. Here the CDR3 reads CASSGRRSQETQYF. As DNA, the CDR3 is TGTGCCAGCAGTGGCCGGAGGAGTCAAGAGACCCAGTACTTC.

The chain employs TRBV28 and TRBJ2-7; TRBD1 might be the D (5 bases). From germline, CDR1 is MDHEN and CDR2 SYDVKM. Trimming cost V 7 bases and J 2 bases, with 15 bases left between them. The CDR3 is 14 residues long. The CDR3 region has the DNA TGTGCCAGCACCTGGGGCCGGCTTGCCTACGAGCAGTACTTC. This encodes CASTWGRLAYEQYF.

V is TRBV18 and J is TRBJ2-1; 14 bases are a match to TRBD2. The trim removed 4 bases at V and 5 bases at J, leaving 1 base unmatched. The CDR3 has 15 residues. CDR1 KGHSH and CDR2 LQKENI come from the germline V gene. CDR3 amino acids: CASSQGLAGDNEQFF. The CDR3 DNA reads as TGTGCCAGCTCACAGGGACTAGCGGGAGACAATGAGCAGTTCTTC.

This clonotype was observed many times. The V and J genes are TRBV19 and TRBJ2-1; 8 bases map to TRBD1. The CDR3 runs 15 residues. Germline lookup yields CDR1 LNHDA and CDR2 SQIVND (reference sequence). Trimming at V came to 6 bases and at J to 0 bases, leaving 4 bases not matched to a gene. The CDR3 sequence is CASRLDRASYNEQFF. The CDR3 DNA follows: TGTGCCAGTAGGTTGGACAGGGCCTCCTACAATGAGCAGTTCTTC.

This chain joins TRBV27 and TRBJ2-7, with 7 nucleotides matching TRBD1. The ends lost 6 bases at V and 6 bases at J; junction bases unmatched: 8. The length of the CDR3 is 13 residues. CDR1 and CDR2 (germline): MNHEY, SMNVEV (reference sequence). CDR3 loop: CASSPTGPLEQYF. The CDR3 DNA follows: TGTGCCAGCAGCCCGACAGGGCCCCTCGAGCAGTACTTC.

Many counts were recorded for this clonotype. The chain uses TRBV6-5 and TRBJ1-2; 9 positions match TRBD1. CDR3 length equals 15 residues. V gave up 2 bases and J gave up 4 bases; unmatched junction bases: 5. Germline loops: CDR1 MNHEY, CDR2 SVGAGI. The chain's CDR3 is CASSYPTGGTYGYTF. The CDR3 coding sequence is TGTGCCAGCAGTTACCCGACAGGGGGAACCTATGGCTACACCTTC.